Presented here are 18 T cell receptor beta chains from one specimen sequenced in a study of blood T cell repertoires in COVID-19. The repertoire was sequenced with immunoSEQ multiplex PCR; TCRdb's copy has only in-frame clones and lacks some. The repertoire includes approximately 260,000 clones, 90% of them detected once, and around 2.3% sits in the top ten. Sequenced: peripheral blood. The receptors derive from a woman aged 55-75 years with COVID-19, enrolled during active disease.

This clone was seen more than once but under ten times. V is TRBV5-8 and J is TRBJ1-5; tentatively, D is TRBD1 (5 bases). Trimming left V 0 bases short and J 5 bases short, with 9 bases between. The CDR3 runs to 14 residues. The germline CDR1 and CDR2 sequences are SGHTS and YDEGEE. CDR3 nucleotides: TGTGCCAGCAGCTTGGGGGGGGTGGATCAGCCCCAGCATTTT. Translated: CASSLGGVDQPQHF.

V is TRBV6-2 or TRBV6-3 and J is TRBJ2-2, with 9 bases lining up with TRBD1. Trimming at V came to 4 bases and at J to 8 bases, leaving 14 bases not matched to a gene. This CDR3 spans 17 amino acids. Germline lookup yields CDR1 MNHEY and CDR2 SVGEGT. The CDR3 nucleotides are TGTGCCAGCAGTTTCTCGGACAGGGGACGGGGACGTGGGGAGCTGTTTTTT. Translating it yields CASSFSDRGRGRGELFF.

A few counts support this clone. The chain has TRBV4-1 and TRBJ2-5; D is perhaps TRBD2 (5 bases). Trimming took 4 bases from V and 5 from J, leaving 11 bases between them. There are 13 residues in the CDR3. Looked up from germline, CDR1 is MGHRA and CDR2 is YSYEKL. DNA for the CDR3: TGCGCCAGCAGCCCGAGTGGGAGCGAGACCCAGTACTTC. This translates into CASSPSGSETQYF.

In its sample, this clone was seen once. The chain joins TRBV19 to TRBJ2-7, with 7 bases aligning to TRBD1. Trimming cost V 1 base and J 3 bases; bases outside gene matches: 6. Germline V gene sequence: CDR1 LNHDA, CDR2 SQIVND (reference sequence). The CDR3 runs to 15 residues. CDR3 sequence reads: CASSIGGGGNYEQYF. DNA of the CDR3: TGTGCCAGTAGTATAGGAGGGGGCGGCAACTACGAGCAGTACTTC.

The rearrangement links TRBV4-2 to TRBJ1-2; D is unresolved. V dropped 2 bases and J dropped 4 bases, with 14 bases sitting between them. The V gene's germline CDR1 is LGHNA and CDR2 YNFKEQ. CDR3 size: 15 residues. The CDR3 is CASSQPDEAFYGYTF. The CDR3 DNA sequence: TGTGCCAGCAGCCAACCCGACGAGGCATTCTATGGCTACACCTTC.

This clone has only a few counts. This chain uses TRBV19 with TRBJ1-5, with D perhaps matching TRBD1 (5 bases). V lost 5 bases to trimming and J lost 2 bases, with 19 bases between them. Germline-derived CDR1 and CDR2 are LNHDA and SQIVND (reference sequence). The CDR3 totals 17 residues. The CDR3 DNA reads TGTGCCAGTAGTTTCCTGACAGATTATAGAGGCAATCAGCCCCAGCATTTT. Its translation: CASSFLTDYRGNQPQHF.

This chain uses TRBV16 with TRBJ1-1; unclear D gene. The CDR3 sequence is 13 residues long. Looked up from germline, CDR1 is KGHSY and CDR2 is FQNENV. Trimming removed 3 bases at V and 1 base at J, with 6 bases between. CDR3 DNA: TGTGCCAGCAGCCATTCCGGGAACACTGAAGCTTTCTTT. Its protein is CASSHSGNTEAFF.

The CDR3 nucleotides read TGTGCCAGCGGAATCCTAGCCGGGCGAGAGACCCAGTACTTC. Its protein product is CASGILAGRETQYF. V gene TRBV2 combines with J gene TRBJ2-5, with D tentatively TRBD2 (5 bases). This CDR3 contains 14 residues. Germline CDR1 and CDR2: SNHLY and FYNNEI. V dropped 8 bases and J dropped 4 bases, with 17 bases sitting between them.

J is TRBJ1-6 and V is TRBV7-6; TRBD1 might be the D (5 bases). This CDR3 has 17 amino acids. Germline lookup yields CDR1 SGHVS and CDR2 FNYEAQ. Trimming removed 1 base from V and 5 bases from J, with 15 bases in between. CDR3 amino acids: CASSLVGGDPNNSPLHF. In nucleotides, the CDR3 is TGTGCCAGCAGCTTAGTAGGAGGGGACCCTAATAATTCACCCCTCCACTTT.

The chain carries TRBV5-4 and TRBJ1-1, with TRBD1 identical over 7 bases. J lost 0 bases, V lost 2 bases, and 7 bases had no gene match. This CDR3 contains 16 residues. CDR1 and CDR2 from the germline V gene are SGHNT and YYREEE (reference sequence). CDR3 sequence: CASSFTTGNLNTEAFF. The CDR3 DNA is TGTGCCAGCAGCTTTACGACAGGGAATTTGAACACTGAAGCTTTCTTT.

This chain uses TRBV19 with TRBJ1-5; a possible D gene is TRBD1 (5 bases). Trimming took off 8 bases at V and 3 bases at J, with 17 bases between the two ends. Germline values: CDR1 LNHDA, CDR2 SQIVND (reference sequence). The CDR3 runs to 15 residues. CDR3 amino acids: CASSPSTGPNQPQHF. The CDR3 coding sequence is TGTGCCAGTTCCCCTTCTACAGGCCCCAATCAGCCCCAGCATTTT.

This rearrangement joins TRBV19 to TRBJ1-1; TRBD1 is a possible D gene (6 bases). The CDR3 contains 14 residues. Per the germline V gene, CDR1 is LNHDA and CDR2 is SQIVND (reference sequence). Trimming removed 5 bases at V and 3 bases at J, with 13 bases between. CDR3 in amino acids: CASSHRGGDTEAFF. Here the CDR3 DNA reads TGTGCCAGTAGTCATCGCGGGGGCGACACTGAAGCTTTCTTT.

The chain carries TRBV10-3 and TRBJ1-4, with D uncertain. The CDR3 extends over 13 amino acids. Germline-derived CDR1 and CDR2 are ENHRY and SYGVKD. The ends were cut back, 7 bases at V and 5 bases at J, with 11 bases in the middle. Here the CDR3 DNA reads TGTGCCATCACGGCAAGCGAGAATGAAAAACTGTTTTTT. Its protein is CAITASENEKLFF.

This chain uses TRBV3-1 (or the pseudogene TRBV3-2) with TRBJ2-1; D possibly corresponds to TRBD1 (6 bases). The CDR3 is 16 amino acids. Per germline, CDR1 LGHDT and CDR2 YNNKEL (reference sequence). Trimming stripped 1 base from V and 7 bases from J, with 17 bases between. The CDR3 loop is CASSQGYAGAGNEQFF. The CDR3 DNA is TGTGCCAGCAGCCAAGGTTACGCAGGGGCAGGGAATGAGCAGTTCTTC.

This chain joins TRBV9 and TRBJ2-7, with 9 bases lining up with TRBD1. The CDR3 is made up of 16 amino acids. The V segment lost 0 bases and the J segment 5 bases; nucleotides outside the gene matches: 9. CDR1 SGDLS and CDR2 YYNGEE come from the germline V gene. CDR3 coding DNA: TGTGCCAGCAGCGTAGGAGGGACAGGGATTCCGCACGAGCAGTACTTC. It specifies CASSVGGTGIPHEQYF.

The chain uses TRBV18 and TRBJ2-2; 11 positions agree with TRBD1. Germline V gives CDR1 KGHSH, CDR2 LQKENI. This CDR3 is built from 15 residues. With 9 bases clipped from V and 3 bases from J, the junction kept 6 bases outside the gene matches. The CDR3: CASRTGGVDTGELFF. Written as DNA, the CDR3 is TGTGCCAGTCGGACAGGGGGCGTGGACACCGGGGAGCTGTTTTTT.

V gene TRBV19 combines with J gene TRBJ1-3, with D perhaps matching TRBD1 (6 bases). The V and J ends lost 7 bases and 7 bases respectively, with 20 bases between them. The V gene's germline CDR1 is LNHDA and CDR2 SQIVND (reference sequence). This CDR3 region has 15 residues. CDR3 bases: TGTGCCAGTAAAGGGCCAGGGGTGATTTCGAACACCATATATTTT. It is translated as CASKGPGVISNTIYF.

The gene calls are TRBV18 and TRBJ2-3, with 12 bases lining up with TRBD1. The CDR3 runs to 15 residues. Germline V gene sequence: CDR1 KGHSH, CDR2 LQKENI. With V trimmed by 3 bases and J by 6 bases, 4 bases remained unmatched. CDR3 in DNA: TGTGCCAGCTCACCGGGACAGGGGGCGTGGGATACGCAGTATTTT. Protein product: CASSPGQGAWDTQYF.